The 27 T cell receptor beta chains below were found in one sample sequenced in a study of T cell changes during pregnancy in multiple sclerosis. The table came from immunoSEQ multiplex PCR; TCRdb's copy has only in-frame clones and leaves some out. The table has some 57,000 clones, 91% seen once. Material: CD4+ T cells from peripheral blood mononuclear cells, obtained in the first trimester of pregnancy. The receptors here all came from a female donor with multiple sclerosis, enrolled in a pregnancy study.

The gene calls are TRBV5-6 and TRBJ2-5, with TRBD1 as a possible D gene (6 bases). Germline CDR1 and CDR2: SGHDT and YYEEEE. The V end lost 3 bases, the J end lost 3 bases, and 15 bases lay between the germline ends. This CDR3 spans 15 amino acids. The CDR3 here is CASSSQGEGEETQYF. The CDR3 region has the DNA TGTGCCAGCAGCTCCCAGGGAGAGGGGGAAGAGACCCAGTACTTC. The full variable domain, with the rest looked up from reference TRBV5-6 and TRBJ2-5, is DAGVTQSPTHLIKTRGQQVTLRCSPKSGHDTVSWYQQALGQGPQFIFQYYEEEERQRGNFPDRFSGHQFPNYSSELNVNALLLGDSALYLCASSSQGEGEETQYFGPGTRLLVL.

The chain combines TRBV5-1 with TRBJ1-4, with TRBD1 matching 9 bases. The length of the CDR3 is 16 residues. Germline CDR1 reads SGHRS; CDR2 reads YFSETQ. V trimming: 4 bases; J trimming: 1 base; junction bases outside the gene matches: 5. The CDR3 here is CASSAGTGITNEKLFF. CDR3 in DNA: TGCGCCAGCAGCGCCGGGACAGGGATAACTAATGAAAAACTGTTTTTT.

The gene calls are TRBV2 and TRBJ1-2; D remains unclear. Looked up from germline, CDR1 is SNHLY and CDR2 is FYNNEI. Trimming left V 7 bases short and J 6 bases short, with 6 bases between. This CDR3 is 10 amino acids long. CDR3 coding DNA: TGTGCCAGCAACGGGGATGGCTACACCTTC. Amino acid sequence: CASNGDGYTF.

The chain carries TRBV5-4 and TRBJ1-6; tentatively, D is TRBD1 (5 bases). Germline V gene sequence: CDR1 SGHNT, CDR2 YYREEE (reference sequence). This CDR3 is 14 amino acids long. Trimming pared 4 bases from V and 5 bases from J, leaving 10 bases between. The CDR3 region is CASSLQENNSPLHF. CDR3 coding DNA: TGTGCCAGCAGCCTACAGGAGAATAATTCACCCCTCCACTTT. The full variable domain, its missing parts supplied by reference TRBV5-4 and TRBJ1-6, is ETGVTQSPTHLIKTRGQQVTLRCSSQSGHNTVSWYQQALGQGPQFIFQYYREEENGRGNFPPRFSGLQFPNYSSELNVNALELDDSALYLCASSLQENNSPLHFGNGTRLTVT.

This chain uses TRBV5-1 with TRBJ1-4, with 7 bases identical to TRBD1. Germline trimming cut 4 bases from V and 5 bases from J; bases unmatched to any gene: 14. The CDR3 runs to 17 residues. Germline CDR1 is SGHRS and CDR2 is YFSETQ. CDR3 protein: CASSLDETGPRNEKLFF. In DNA form, the CDR3 reads TGCGCCAGCAGCCTGGACGAGACAGGGCCGAGGAATGAAAAACTGTTTTTT. Filled out from reference TRBV5-1 and TRBJ1-4, the complete variable domain reads KAGVTQTPRYLIKTRGQQVTLSCSPISGHRSVSWYQQTPGQGLQFLFEYFSETQRNKGNFPGRFSGRQFSNSRSEMNVSTLELGDSALYLCASSLDETGPRNEKLFFGSGTQLSVL.

V usage is TRBV2 and J usage is TRBJ2-7, with D possibly being TRBD1 (6 bases). V lost 9 bases to trimming and J lost 0 bases, with 15 bases between them. There are 14 residues in the CDR3. Germline-derived CDR1 and CDR2 are SNHLY and FYNNEI. The chain's CDR3 is CARGASASSYEQYF. The CDR3 DNA follows: TGTGCCAGGGGGGCCAGCGCCAGCTCCTACGAGCAGTACTTC.

The J gene is TRBJ1-2, the V gene TRBV6-1, with TRBD1 matching 7 bases. The CDR3 sequence is 13 residues long. From germline, CDR1 is MNHNS and CDR2 SASEGT. The V gene end was trimmed by 2 bases and the J gene end by 8 bases; junction bases not matched to a gene: 5. The CDR3 sequence is CASSESQGGGYTF. CDR3 bases: TGTGCCAGCAGTGAATCCCAGGGGGGCGGCTACACCTTC.

V usage is TRBV29-1 and J usage is TRBJ2-3; D may be TRBD2 (6 bases). The CDR3 consists of 13 residues. CDR1 and CDR2 from the germline V gene are SQVTM and ANQGSEA. The CDR3, as DNA: TGCAGTACAGCGGGCGTTAGGACAGATACGCAGTATTTT. Protein: CSTAGVRTDTQYF.

This chain uses TRBV5-6 with TRBJ1-4, with TRBD1 matching over 10 bases. This CDR3 region has 15 residues. Trimming cost V 2 bases and J 5 bases; bases outside gene matches: 3. CDR1 SGHDT and CDR2 YYEEEE come from the germline V gene. The CDR3 bases are TGTGCCAGCAGCTTCCCGGGACAGGGGAATGAAAAACTGTTTTTT. This encodes CASSFPGQGNEKLFF. Supplemented by reference TRBV5-6 and TRBJ1-4, the full variable domain reads DAGVTQSPTHLIKTRGQQVTLRCSPKSGHDTVSWYQQALGQGPQFIFQYYEEEERQRGNFPDRFSGHQFPNYSSELNVNALLLGDSALYLCASSFPGQGNEKLFFGSGTQLSVL.

The V gene is TRBV4-2, the J gene TRBJ2-1, with 7 bases fitting TRBD2. The CDR3 extends over 22 amino acids. Germline values: CDR1 LGHNA, CDR2 YNFKEQ. V was clipped by 2 bases and J by 4 bases; unmatched bases: 26. The CDR3 loop is CASSQHSDVPGSSGALYNEQFF. As DNA, the CDR3 is TGTGCCAGCAGCCAACATTCTGACGTCCCCGGATCAAGCGGGGCATTATACAATGAGCAGTTCTTC.

V is TRBV7-9 and J is TRBJ2-7; a weak D match, TRBD1 (6 bases). CDR3 length: 19 residues. V was cut by 6 bases and J by 1 base, with 28 bases left in between. Germline V gives CDR1 SEHNR, CDR2 FQNEAQ (reference sequence). CDR3 in DNA: TGTGCCAGCAGTTCTCTTCGTACGGTGCAGGGGACACATTCCTACGAGCAGTACTTC. Translation: CASSSLRTVQGTHSYEQYF.

This chain uses TRBV7-6 with TRBJ2-5; 10 bases are shared with TRBD2. Germline CDR1 and CDR2: SGHVS and FNYEAQ. V gave up 1 base and J gave up 7 bases; unmatched junction bases: 9. The CDR3 length is 16 residues. For the CDR3, the DNA is TGTGCCAGCAGCTTAGTTCCGGCTAGCGGGGGTAGGACCCAGTACTTC. It translates to CASSLVPASGGRTQYF.

The V call is TRBV9, the J call TRBJ1-6, with a possible D match to TRBD1 (6 bases). Trimming took 0 bases from V and 8 from J, leaving 18 bases between them. Germline loops: CDR1 SGDLS, CDR2 YYNGEE. This CDR3 contains 17 residues. This CDR3 is CASSVGHPGQLDSPLHF. The DNA of the CDR3 is TGTGCCAGCAGCGTAGGGCATCCGGGACAACTAGATTCACCCCTCCACTTT. Based on the CDR3 plus reference TRBV9 and TRBJ1-6, the full variable domain is DSGVTQTPKHLITATGQRVTLRCSPRSGDLSVYWYQQSLDQGLQFLIQYYNGEERAKGNILERFSAQQFPDLHSELNLSSLELGDSALYFCASSVGHPGQLDSPLHFGNGTRLTVT.

The chain carries TRBV12-5 and TRBJ2-3; D is undetermined. The CDR3 is 16 amino acids. V lost 3 bases, J lost 0 bases, and 13 bases lay in between. The V gene's germline CDR1 is LGHNT and CDR2 FRNRAP. The CDR3 coding sequence is TGTGCTAGTGGTTTTCCGCGGAGTTTTAGCACAGATACGCAGTATTTT. Residues: CASGFPRSFSTDTQYF. Combining the CDR3 with reference TRBV12-5 and TRBJ2-3 gives the whole variable domain DARVTQTPRHKVTEMGQEVTMRCQPILGHNTVFWYRQTMMQGLELLAYFRNRAPLDDSGMPKDRFSAEMPDATLATLKIQPSEPRDSAVYFCASGFPRSFSTDTQYFGPGTRLTVL.

This clone was recorded only once. The chain joins TRBV4-3 to TRBJ2-1, with D tentatively TRBD1 (6 bases). This CDR3 has 13 amino acids. The germline V gene encodes CDR1 LGHNA and CDR2 YSLEER. V gave up 3 bases and J gave up 7 bases, with 10 bases separating them. CDR3 bases: TGCGCCAGCAGCCACGTTGGACAGAATGAGCAGTTCTTC. It is translated as CASSHVGQNEQFF.

The chain couples TRBV16 to TRBJ2-1; TRBD1 matches at 10 bases. Germline CDR1 and CDR2: KGHSY and FQNENV. J lost 6 bases, V lost 4 bases, and 6 bases had no gene match. This CDR3 contains 15 residues. CDR3 residues: CASSLTGDRGNEQFF. The DNA of the CDR3 is TGTGCCAGCAGCCTTACGGGGGACAGGGGCAATGAGCAGTTCTTC.

The chain employs TRBV19 and TRBJ1-4; no definite D call. The V and J ends lost 7 bases and 3 bases respectively, with 15 bases between them. Per germline, CDR1 LNHDA and CDR2 SQIVND (reference sequence). The CDR3 totals 15 residues. The CDR3 sequence is CASTLLGVANEKLFF. DNA of the CDR3: TGTGCCAGTACCCTCCTCGGGGTAGCTAATGAAAAACTGTTTTTT.

DNA of the CDR3: TGTGCCAGCAGTTTTACAGGGGCGAGTGGCTACACCTTC. Encoded protein: CASSFTGASGYTF. The gene calls are TRBV28 and TRBJ1-2; 7 bases fit TRBD1. CDR1 and CDR2 from the germline V gene are MDHEN and SYDVKM. The CDR3 consists of 13 residues. Unmatched junction bases numbered 5, after V lost 3 bases and J lost 7 bases.

The V call is TRBV13, the J call TRBJ2-2; 9 nucleotides line up with TRBD1. Germline V gene sequence: CDR1 PRHDT, CDR2 FYEKMQ (reference sequence). The CDR3 consists of 15 residues. Losses at the gene ends were 7 bases for V and 4 bases for J; bases not matched to a gene: 7. This chain's CDR3 is CASNLGQGLTGELFF. CDR3 coding DNA: TGTGCCAGCAACTTGGGACAGGGTCTCACCGGGGAGCTGTTTTTT.

The chain uses TRBV5-6 and TRBJ1-5; D is unclear. Deletions cut 0 bases from V and 5 bases from J, with 6 bases between. This CDR3 comprises 13 residues. CDR1 SGHDT and CDR2 YYEEEE come from the germline V gene. CDR3 DNA: TGTGCCAGCAGCTTGGGGGAGTATCAGCCCCAGCATTTT. This translates into CASSLGEYQPQHF.

This rearrangement joins TRBV5-6 to TRBJ1-1, with D unresolved. CDR1 is SGHDT, CDR2 YYEEEE, per germline. The ends were cut back, 2 bases at V and 8 bases at J, with 19 bases in the middle. The CDR3 runs 15 residues. The CDR3, as DNA: TGTGCCAGCAGCTTACCGGGTCCACGGAGTCCCGAAGCTTTCTTT. Its protein product is CASSLPGPRSPEAFF.

The CDR3 nucleotides are TGTGCCTGGAGCCTCTCCCGGACTAGCGGGGGTCCCTACGAGCAGTACTTC. Amino acids: CAWSLSRTSGGPYEQYF. This sequence joins TRBV30 and TRBJ2-7; 13 bases map to TRBD2. Germline V lookup: CDR1 GTSNPN, CDR2 SVGIG (reference sequence). The CDR3 spans 17 residues. After removal of 3 bases from V and 2 bases from J, the junction contained 10 bases not matched to a gene. Using reference TRBV30 and TRBJ2-7 for the parts outside the CDR3, the full variable domain is SQTIHQWPATLVQPVGSPLSLECTVEGTSNPNLYWYRQAAGRGLQLLFYSVGIGQISSEVPQNLSASRPQDRQFILSSKKLLLSDSGFYLCAWSLSRTSGGPYEQYFGPGTRLTVT.

In its sample, this clone was seen once. The sample holds other DNA sequences that translate to the same CDR3. This chain joins TRBV19 and TRBJ2-7, with D possibly being TRBD1 (7 bases). Germline V gene data show CDR1 as LNHDA and CDR2 as SQIVND (reference sequence). V was pared by 8 bases and J by 2 bases, with 16 bases between. The CDR3 loop spans 14 amino acids. The CDR3 is CASATGDLAYEQYF. DNA for the CDR3: TGTGCCAGTGCCACAGGGGACTTAGCCTACGAGCAGTACTTC.

The chain uses TRBV2 and TRBJ1-3; tentatively, D is TRBD1 (6 bases). CDR3 size: 13 residues. V was clipped by 6 bases and J by 3 bases, with 9 bases between them. CDR1 is SNHLY and CDR2 is FYNNEI in the germline V gene. The CDR3 protein is CASRAGDGNTIYF. The DNA of the CDR3 is TGTGCCAGCAGGGCAGGGGATGGAAACACCATATATTTT. The whole variable domain, remainder taken from reference TRBV2 and TRBJ1-3, is EPEVTQTPSHQVTQMGQEVILRCVPISNHLYFYWYRQILGQKVEFLVSFYNNEISEKSEIFDDQFSVERPDGSNFTLKIRSTKLEDSAMYFCASRAGDGNTIYFGEGSWLTVV.

V and J are TRBV21-1 and TRBJ1-2. TRBV21-1 is noted as a pseudogene. This CDR3 has 13 residues. In DNA, the CDR3 is TGTGCCAGCAGCAAAGGGAGGAGCCGTGGCTACACCTTC. Residues: CASSKGRSRGYTF.

V and J are TRBV19 and TRBJ2-1, with TRBD1 identical over 9 bases. There are 14 residues in the CDR3. Germline CDR1 and CDR2: LNHDA and SQIVND (reference sequence). V gave up 6 bases and J gave up 7 bases; unmatched junction bases: 7. CDR3 amino acids: CASSPTGGPNEQFF. DNA of the CDR3: TGTGCCAGTAGCCCGACAGGGGGACCTAATGAGCAGTTCTTC.

V gene TRBV27 combines with J gene TRBJ2-7; D ambiguous. Germline CDR1 MNHEY, CDR2 SMNVEV (reference sequence). The germline V and J ends were trimmed by 6 bases and 4 bases, with 7 bases remaining between them. The CDR3 runs 11 residues. CDR3 in DNA: TGTGCCAGCAGAGACACTTACGAGCAGTACTTC. This sequence encodes CASRDTYEQYF.